What follows is one T cell receptor beta chain and its context. No antigen is known for it. The source of the sample is a study of shared clonotypes between healthy human individuals. Study findings and constraints: Sample collection involved blood only; tissue repertoires are likely different.

Germline CDR1 reads SGHRS; CDR2 reads YFSETQ. The trim removed 4 bases at V and 2 bases at J, leaving 7 bases unmatched. The CDR3 is 16 residues long. TCRdb's table, derived via immunoSEQ multiplex PCR, lists solely in-frame clones and lacks some. This table has a few million clones, roughly 90% appearing once. The sequence came from a young man in good health. Some clones in this sample may be carry-over from other donors' samples. Input material: naive CD4+ T cells from PBMCs. Indicated subset: CD45RA+ positively selected. This chain uses TRBV5-1 with TRBJ2-5; the match to TRBD1 covers 11 bases. The CDR3 loop reads CASSPGQGASQETQYF. As DNA, the CDR3 is TGCGCCAGCAGCCCCGGACAGGGGGCAAGTCAAGAGACCCAGTACTTC.